This TCR beta chain was sequenced in a study of blood T cell repertoires in COVID-19. The CDR3 consists of 17 residues. Looked up from germline, CDR1 is LGHNT and CDR2 is FRNRAP. Germline trimming cut 3 bases from V and 6 bases from J; bases unmatched to any gene: 8. The assay was immunoSEQ multiplex PCR, and TCRdb's table has in-frame clones only and misses some. In the table there are 230,000 or so clones, about four fifths of which are singletons. The chain has TRBV12-5 and TRBJ2-1; 13 nucleotides agree with TRBD2. Material: peripheral blood. This TCR came from a man in his fifties with active or convalescent COVID-19. DNA for the CDR3: TGTGCTAGTGGTTTTCCGACTAGCGGGGGGCCATCCAATGAGCAGTTCTTC. This codes for CASGFPTSGGPSNEQFF.